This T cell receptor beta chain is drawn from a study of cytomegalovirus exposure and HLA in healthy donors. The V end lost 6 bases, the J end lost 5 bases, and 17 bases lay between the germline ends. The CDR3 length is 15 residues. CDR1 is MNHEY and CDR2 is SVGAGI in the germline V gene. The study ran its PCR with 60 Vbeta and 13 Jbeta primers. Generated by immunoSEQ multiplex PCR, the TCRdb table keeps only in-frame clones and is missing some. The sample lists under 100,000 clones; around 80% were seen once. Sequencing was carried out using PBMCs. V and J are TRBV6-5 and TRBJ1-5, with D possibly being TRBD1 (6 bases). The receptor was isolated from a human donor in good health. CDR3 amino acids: CASRPQGRIHQPQHF. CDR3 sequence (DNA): TGTGCCAGCAGGCCTCAGGGGCGCATCCATCAGCCCCAGCATTTT.